Included here is one T cell receptor (beta chain) sequence, with context. As yet, its antigen is unknown. The data belong to a study of cytomegalovirus exposure and HLA in healthy donors. Overall study results and limits: Many donors shared some public TCRs, even though most TCR sequences were rare. TCR beta V- and J-gene trimming, according to a later analysis, was linked to a missense DCLRE1C variant.

The CDR3 totals 15 residues. Germline loops: CDR1 SNHLY, CDR2 FYNNEI. The germline V and J ends were trimmed by 7 bases and 0 bases, with 13 bases remaining between them. 60 Vbeta and 13 Jbeta primers were used in PCR. The assay was immunoSEQ multiplex PCR, and TCRdb's table has in-frame clones only and misses some. Of 90,000 to 130,000 clones listed, over 60% are singletons. All the people who gave samples were healthy bone marrow donors. The chain is built from TRBV2 and TRBJ1-3; D is unclear. The sequencing sample was made of PBMCs. The sequence came from a woman aged 55-70 years in good health and CMV-seropositive. CDR3 amino acids: CASKAVLGSGNTIYF. CDR3 DNA sequence: TGTGCCAGCAAGGCGGTCTTAGGCTCTGGAAACACCATATATTTT.